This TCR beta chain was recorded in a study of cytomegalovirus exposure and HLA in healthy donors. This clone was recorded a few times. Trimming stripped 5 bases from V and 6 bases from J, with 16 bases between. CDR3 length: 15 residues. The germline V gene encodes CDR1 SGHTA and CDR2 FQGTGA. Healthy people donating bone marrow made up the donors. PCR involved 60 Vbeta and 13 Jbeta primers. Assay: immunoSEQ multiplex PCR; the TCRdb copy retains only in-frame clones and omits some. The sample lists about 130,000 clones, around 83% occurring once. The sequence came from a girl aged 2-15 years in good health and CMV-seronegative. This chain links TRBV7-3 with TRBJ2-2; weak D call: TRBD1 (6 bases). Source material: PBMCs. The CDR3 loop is CASSLGLGASGELFF. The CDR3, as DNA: TGTGCCAGCAGCCTAGGACTGGGGGCTTCCGGGGAGCTGTTTTTT. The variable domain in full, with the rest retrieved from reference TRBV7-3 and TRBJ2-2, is GAGVSQTPSNKVTEKGKYVELRCDPISGHTALYWYRQSLGQGPEFLIYFQGTGAADDSGLPNDRFFAVRPEGSVSTLKIQRTERGDSAVYLCASSLGLGASGELFFGEGSRLTVL.